Listed here is a single TCR beta chain. It has no known antigen specificity. Base qualities are missing; no much larger clone stands one base away. Participants in the prospective study were aged roughly 18 to 89 years, lived in 20 to 25 United States geographic areas, and enrolled through a virtual design. Cohort assignment in the prospective study relied on participant-reported clinical history from a screening survey and a study questionnaire. In the prospective study, whole blood, serum and a nasopharyngeal or oropharyngeal swab were collected from each participant by mobile phlebotomists. Additional blood draws and questionnaires over an approximately two-month period could optionally be provided by prospective study participants. Blood samples from the prospective study were shipped frozen or at room temperature prior to DNA extraction. This sample was taken from a study of blood T cell repertoires in COVID-19 (TCRdb year 2020). The study in broad terms: The collaborator samples originated in the United States, Italy and Spain and spanned the acute and convalescent phases of COVID-19. The prospective study material was composed of cDNA or gDNA derived from T cells, B-cell-depleted T cells, or PBMCs. Subjects who had been exposed to COVID-19, were actively infected with it, or had recovered from it provided the deeply sampled blood TCRbeta repertoires that made up the dataset. The repertoires were made available in a free public database intended to serve as a resource for research on the immune response to SARS-CoV-2. Samples were obtained from the ongoing ImmuneRACE study (first 160 participants) and from about 1,300 subjects provided by 6 global collaborators. The sample metadata nearly always contained a de-identified subject ID, COVID-19 status, age in years and sex. HLA class I and class II types, where available, came from metadata supplied by the sample provider rather than from assay-based typing. General findings and caveats noted by the study authors: The quantity of clinical and demographic metadata differed by source and by participant and was supplied without curation.

Sequences MDHEN (CDR1) and SYDVKM (CDR2) are obtained from the germline V gene. Its CDR3 holds 15 amino acids, cysteine through phenylalanine. Of the read, only the CDR3 DNA is kept; its 45 bases are in frame from base 1. Trimming removed 5 bases from V and 10 bases from J, leaving 18 bases between the germline ends. TCRbeta CDR3 regions were amplified from genomic DNA using the immunoSEQ Assay, a bias-controlled multiplex PCR. In the paper's pipeline: The number of nucleated cells in each sample was estimated from the amplification of reference gene primers within the assay. To quantify the absolute abundance of each unique TCRbeta CDR3 rearrangement, sequence reads were collapsed and filtered. For each sample, productive Simpson clonality was calculated as the square root of Simpson's diversity index across productive rearrangements. This immuneACCESS table, as held by TCRdb, lists in-frame sequences with V and J called but not all clones. Of the missing ones, under half trace to an unresolved V gene in checked studies; the others have no known cause. V, J and clone size were drawn from that table, and D and trimming were deduced from the DNA. The sample table lists under 300,000 clones, roughly 90% of them with a count of one. Approximately 2.5% of the sample lies in the top ten.

The rearranged segments are TRBV28 and TRBJ1-6; matching of 5 bases hints at TRBD1 as the D gene. The clonotype comes from a woman aged 40 to 50 with acute COVID-19. Input material: PBMCs or T cells enriched from blood (not recorded which). CDR3 sequence: CASSMAGPGPSPLHF. The bases are TGTGCCAGCAGTATGGCGGGACCTGGCCCCTCACCCCTCCACTTT.